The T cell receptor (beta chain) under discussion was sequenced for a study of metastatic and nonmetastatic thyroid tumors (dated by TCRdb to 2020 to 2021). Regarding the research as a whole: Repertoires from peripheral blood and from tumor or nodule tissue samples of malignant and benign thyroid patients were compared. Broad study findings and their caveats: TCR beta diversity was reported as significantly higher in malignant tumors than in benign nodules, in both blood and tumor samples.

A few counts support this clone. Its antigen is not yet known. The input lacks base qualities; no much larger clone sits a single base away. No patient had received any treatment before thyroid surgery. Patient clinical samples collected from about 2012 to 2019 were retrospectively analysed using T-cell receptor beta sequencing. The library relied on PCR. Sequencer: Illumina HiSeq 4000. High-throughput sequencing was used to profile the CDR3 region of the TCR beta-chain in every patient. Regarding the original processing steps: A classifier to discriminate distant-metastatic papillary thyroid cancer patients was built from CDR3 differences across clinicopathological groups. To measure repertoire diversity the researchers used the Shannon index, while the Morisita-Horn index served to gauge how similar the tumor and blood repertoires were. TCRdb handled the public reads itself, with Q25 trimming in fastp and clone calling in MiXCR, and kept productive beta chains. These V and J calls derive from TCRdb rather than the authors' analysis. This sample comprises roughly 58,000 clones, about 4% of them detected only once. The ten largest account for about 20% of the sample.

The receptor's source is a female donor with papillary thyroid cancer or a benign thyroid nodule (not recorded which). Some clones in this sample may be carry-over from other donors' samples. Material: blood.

The DNA reads as follows: TGTGCCAGCAGCAGACAGGGGGCGAGAGATACGCAGTATTTT. This encodes CASSRQGARDTQYF. The sequence links TRBV11-3 to TRBJ2-3; 10 middle bases align to TRBD1. After removal of 5 bases from V and 5 bases from J, the junction retains 4 bases not matched to a gene. CDR1 and CDR2 (SGHNT, YENEEA) derive from the germline V gene. Including the terminal cysteine and phenylalanine, the CDR3 comprises 14 residues. Only the CDR3 DNA is retained, 42 bases long and in frame from the first base. The CDR3, completed at both ends by the reference TRBV11-3 and TRBJ2-3 genes, gives the full variable domain EAGVVQSPRYKIIEKKQPVAFWCNPISGHNTLYWYLQNLGQGPELLIRYENEEAVDDSQLPKDRFSAERLKGVDSTLKIQPAELGDSAVYLCASSRQGARDTQYFGPGTRLTVL.